These 21 T cell receptor beta chains came from one sample sequenced in a study of post-analysis software for immune sequencing data. General study findings and limits: Roughly 5 TRBV segments, including TRBV5-6, TRBV5-1 and TRBV20-1, were more frequent in patients than controls.

Presence of unique molecular identifiers characterized the TCR beta cDNA libraries. TCRdb reprocessed the PCR reads via MiXCR and lists one record per CDR3 protein. The sample carries about 820,000 distinct CDR3 sequences, roughly 58% recorded once. These receptors are not linked to any known antigen. The source material was blood. These receptors were obtained from a girl aged 10 to 17 with multiple sclerosis.

V usage is TRBV5-1 and J usage is TRBJ2-1; the D gene is possibly TRBD2 (5 bases). CDR3 length: 16 residues. Trimming stripped 2 bases from V and 3 bases from J, with 15 bases between. Germline V CDR1 and CDR2: SGHRS, YFSETQ. The CDR3 region is CASSFQRLSNYNEQFF. CDR3 DNA: TGCGCCAGCAGCTTTCAGAGACTATCCAACTACAATGAGCAGTTCTTC.

V usage is TRBV13 and J usage is TRBJ2-5, with 7 positions matching TRBD2. The DNA end lines up better with TRBJ2-7; the J call may be wrong. The CDR3 sequence is 13 residues long. Germline CDR1 PRHDT, CDR2 FYEKMQ (reference sequence). CDR3 sequence: CASEAAGDYEQYF. The DNA of the CDR3 is TGTGCCAGCGAAGCGGCGGGAGACTACGAGCAGTACTTC.

CDR3 region: CASTITEAQETQYF. Here the CDR3 DNA reads TGTGCCAGCACCATTACGGAGGCTCAAGAGACCCAGTACTTC. The chain recombines TRBV6-2 or TRBV6-3 with TRBJ2-5; D perhaps matches TRBD2 (5 bases). Germline V gene lookup returns CDR1 MNHEY and CDR2 SVGEGT. CDR3 size: 14 residues. With 7 bases removed from V and 2 bases from J, the gap between germline ends came to 14 bases.

The J gene is TRBJ2-3, the V gene TRBV6-1; D is uncertain. Germline values: CDR1 MNHNS, CDR2 SASEGT. The CDR3 runs 17 residues. Trimming took off 4 bases at V and 0 bases at J, with 17 bases between the two ends. The CDR3 region is CASSVRPGPSSTDTQYF. The CDR3 DNA is TGTGCCAGCAGTGTTCGTCCCGGACCATCTAGCACAGATACGCAGTATTTT.

The rearrangement joins TRBV5-1 to TRBJ2-1; possibly TRBD1 for D (5 bases). The CDR3 contains 12 residues. The V end was cut by 2 bases, the J end by 9 bases, with 9 bases between. Germline CDR1 reads SGHRS; CDR2 reads YFSETQ. As DNA, the CDR3 is TGCGCCAGCAGCTTTACAGGCAGTGAGCAGTTCTTC. It codes for CASSFTGSEQFF. Variable domain in full (rest from reference TRBV5-1 and TRBJ2-1): KAGVTQTPRYLIKTRGQQVTLSCSPISGHRSVSWYQQTPGQGLQFLFEYFSETQRNKGNFPGRFSGRQFSNSRSEMNVSTLELGDSALYLCASSFTGSEQFFGPGTRLTVL.

This clonotype was observed once. The rearrangement links TRBV12-3 or TRBV12-4 to TRBJ2-5; D perhaps matches TRBD2 (5 bases). The CDR3 loop spans 14 amino acids. Trimming took off 5 bases at V and 1 base at J, with 11 bases between the two ends. This CDR3 is CASSPHSAQETQYF. The CDR3 DNA is TGTGCCAGCAGTCCACATAGCGCCCAAGAGACCCAGTACTTC.

With regard to this clonotype: At one end, the junction sequence differs from germline, possibly due to a read error. The rearrangement joins TRBV20-1 to TRBJ2-1; 13 positions agree with TRBD2. The CDR3 is made up of 17 amino acids. From germline, CDR1 is DFQATT and CDR2 SNEGSKA (reference sequence). The CDR3 protein is CSARVRGTSGVLNGQFF. In DNA, the CDR3 is TGCAGTGCTAGAGTCAGGGGGACTAGCGGGGTCCTCAATGGGCAGTTCTTC.

The chain has TRBV10-3 and TRBJ2-7; 8 bases are a match to TRBD2. The end of the DNA is better explained by TRBJ2-5, so the J call may be wrong. The CDR3 has 15 residues. From germline, CDR1 is ENHRY and CDR2 SYGVKD. CDR3: CAGPTGGHQRWTQYF. The CDR3 DNA reads as TGTGCCGGTCCGACGGGAGGGCACCAGCGTTGGACCCAGTACTTC.

This clonotype was detected only a few times. The V call is TRBV5-1, the J call TRBJ2-6, with D perhaps matching TRBD2 (5 bases). CDR1 and CDR2 from the germline V gene are SGHRS and YFSETQ. Trimming removed 0 bases at V and 4 bases at J, with 14 bases between. This CDR3 is built from 17 residues. The CDR3 loop is CASSLVGMTVGANVLTF. The CDR3 DNA is TGCGCCAGCAGCTTGGTCGGGATGACGGTCGGGGCCAACGTCCTGACTTTC.

The chain recombines TRBV5-4 with TRBJ2-1; D remains unclear. This CDR3 has 14 amino acids. V lost 0 bases and J lost 3, with 7 bases in between. CDR1 and CDR2 (germline): SGHNT, YYREEE (reference sequence). The CDR3 is CASSLGVRYNEQFF. CDR3 in DNA: TGTGCCAGCAGCTTGGGGGTCCGCTACAATGAGCAGTTCTTC.

This sequence joins TRBV4-2 and TRBJ2-4; D uncertain. The CDR3 extends over 13 amino acids. Germline V gene lookup returns CDR1 LGHNA and CDR2 YNFKEQ. Trimming cost V 0 bases and J 8 bases, with 8 bases left between them. The DNA of the CDR3 is TGTGCCAGCAGCCAAGATAAGGTGGACATTCAGTACTTC. It yields the protein CASSQDKVDIQYF.

This clonotype was detected only once. The chain carries TRBV27 and TRBJ2-1; no definite D call. Trimming pared 6 bases from V and 4 bases from J, leaving 13 bases between. CDR3 length: 14 residues. Per the germline V gene, CDR1 is MNHEY and CDR2 is SMNVEV (reference sequence). The CDR3 loop is CASSLYGEYNEQFF. The CDR3 DNA follows: TGTGCCAGCAGCCTGTACGGAGAATACAATGAGCAGTTCTTC.

The chain employs TRBV20-1 and TRBJ2-5, with D possibly being TRBD1 or TRBD2 (6 bases each). Trimming cost V 6 bases and J 3 bases, with 14 bases left between them. This CDR3 has 13 amino acids. CDR1 and CDR2 from the germline V gene are DFQATT and SNEGSKA (reference sequence). In nucleotides, the CDR3 is TGCAGTGCCACCTGGGGGGCCAAAGAGACCCAGTACTTC. Protein product: CSATWGAKETQYF.

This chain joins TRBV29-1 and TRBJ2-4; D is undetermined. Trimming took 3 bases from V and 0 from J, leaving 12 bases between them. The CDR3 is 15 residues long. Germline V gene lookup returns CDR1 SQVTM and CDR2 ANQGSEA. CDR3 DNA: TGCAGCGTTGAGGCGAATAGACTAGCCAAAAACATTCAGTACTTC. Translated: CSVEANRLAKNIQYF.

This clonotype came up a few times. CDR3 DNA: TGTGCCAGCAGTTTCACAGGGAAAGGCTATGGCTACACCTTC. It specifies CASSFTGKGYGYTF. The chain has TRBV27 and TRBJ1-2; tentative D call: TRBD1 (6 bases). Between the trimmed V and J ends, which lost 3 bases and 4 bases, there was a span of 12 bases. Germline V gives CDR1 MNHEY, CDR2 SMNVEV (reference sequence). The CDR3 has 14 amino acids.

The rearrangement joins TRBV9 to TRBJ2-7; D unresolved. The CDR3 is 11 residues long. Germline V gives CDR1 SGDLS, CDR2 YYNGEE. V was trimmed by 4 bases and J by 5 bases, leaving 7 bases between them. CDR3 sequence (DNA): TGTGCCAGCAGCCTCCACGACGAGCAGTACTTC. This translates into CASSLHDEQYF.

The V gene is TRBV20-1, the J gene TRBJ1-2; tentatively, D is TRBD1 (6 bases). Trimming cost V 0 bases and J 8 bases, with 13 bases left between them. Germline-derived CDR1 and CDR2 are DFQATT and SNEGSKA (reference sequence). This CDR3 comprises 13 residues. The CDR3 is CSARDVTGLGYTF. CDR3 in DNA: TGCAGTGCTAGAGATGTTACAGGGCTCGGCTACACCTTC.

V and J are TRBV30 and TRBJ2-5; D is unresolved. Gene TRBJ2-7 matches the end of the DNA better, so the J call may be wrong. Germline CDR1 reads GTSNPN; CDR2 reads SVGIG (reference sequence). The CDR3 contains 10 residues. The CDR3 reads CAWRQVEQYF. Written as DNA, the CDR3 is TGTGCCTGGAGGCAGGTCGAGCAGTACTTC.

This clonotype was observed a handful of times. The chain joins TRBV5-1 to TRBJ1-2; a possible D gene is TRBD1 (5 bases). The CDR3 length is 15 residues. Germline V gene data show CDR1 as SGHRS and CDR2 as YFSETQ. V was pared by 0 bases and J by 3 bases, with 12 bases between. This CDR3 is CASSLALREDYGYTF. The CDR3 DNA sequence: TGCGCCAGCAGCTTGGCCCTCAGGGAAGACTATGGCTACACCTTC.

On this clonotype: The junction differs from germline at one of its ends, possibly a read error. J is TRBJ2-3 and V is TRBV7-6; D is undetermined. The CDR3 covers 12 residues. Germline loops: CDR1 SGHVS, CDR2 FNYEAQ. CDR3 DNA: TGTGCTAGCAGCTACGAGACAGATACGCAGTATTTT. It codes for CASSYETDTQYF.

This clonotype was seen once. The J gene is TRBJ2-4, the V gene TRBV20-1; perhaps TRBD2 as D (6 bases). Trimming removed 5 bases from V and 3 bases from J, with 14 bases in between. This CDR3 is built from 14 residues. The germline V gene encodes CDR1 DFQATT and CDR2 SNEGSKA (reference sequence). The CDR3: CSAPRGGNKNIQYF. The DNA of the CDR3 is TGCAGTGCTCCCCGAGGAGGGAACAAAAACATTCAGTACTTC.